Listed below are T cell receptor beta chains from one sample, sequenced in a study of cytomegalovirus exposure and HLA in healthy donors. The repertoire was sequenced with immunoSEQ multiplex PCR; TCRdb's copy has only in-frame clones and lacks some. Of approximately 140,000 clones listed, about 80% are singletons. The source material was PBMCs. The origin of the receptors is a boy aged 2 to 10 in good health and CMV-seronegative. CDR3s include the opening cysteine and the closing phenylalanine or tryptophan. A D gene is named only where the DNA matches it firmly. Clone size appears in some rows only: once, few, many, or a class for an expanded clone.

j_call	d_call	clone_size	cdr3_length	v_call	cdr3_nt	cdr3_aa
TRBJ1-2	-	-	15	TRBV7-6	TGTGCCAGCAGCACCCTGGAGGCGGGGAAGTATGGCTACACCTTC	CASSTLEAGKYGYTF
TRBJ2-3	-	-	12	TRBV7-9	TGTGCCAGCAGCTTAACAGCAGATACGCAGTATTTT	CASSLTADTQYF
TRBJ2-3	-	-	13	TRBV5-1	TGCGCCAGCAGGGGGCGAAGCACAGATACGCAGTATTTT	CASRGRSTDTQYF
TRBJ1-2	-	-	15	TRBV6-5	TGTGCCAGCAGTTACGGGACACTTTTTCTTAGTGGCTACACCTTC	CASSYGTLFLSGYTF
TRBJ2-5	TRBD2	-	15	TRBV6-1	TGTGCCAGCAGTGAACGGACTAGCGGGGGAAAGACCCAGTACTTC	CASSERTSGGKTQYF
TRBJ1-3	TRBD1	-	17	TRBV18	TGTGCCAGCTCAGAACCGGGACAGGGGATCGCCGGAAACACCATATATTTT	CASSEPGQGIAGNTIYF
TRBJ2-2	-	-	14	TRBV2	TGTGCCAGCAGTACAGGGGGGGACACCGGGGAGCTGTTTTTT	CASSTGGDTGELFF
TRBJ2-6	-	once	17	TRBV5-1	TGCGCCAGCAGCTTACAGGTTCCCCCCTCTGGGGCCAACGTCCTGACTTTC	CASSLQVPPSGANVLTF
TRBJ2-6	-	-	16	TRBV29-1	TGCAGCGTTGAAGGGGAGATCGATACTGGGGCCAACGTCCTGACTTTC	CSVEGEIDTGANVLTF
TRBJ2-2	-	-	14	TRBV5-4	TGTGCCAGCAGTAGTCAGGGGAACACCGGGGAGCTGTTTTTT	CASSSQGNTGELFF
TRBJ2-5	TRBD2	-	15	TRBV6-1	TGTGCCAGCACCCAACTAGCGGGGGGGTTGGAGACCCAGTACTTC	CASTQLAGGLETQYF
TRBJ1-3	-	-	16	TRBV19	TGTGCCAGTAGTACTGGGGCCTTACTCTCTGGAAACACCATATATTTT	CASSTGALLSGNTIYF
TRBJ2-3	TRBD2	-	17	TRBV30	TGTGCCTGGAGTAAGGGCGGGGGGGCCGGTAGCGGAGATACGCAGTATTTT	CAWSKGGGAGSGDTQYF
TRBJ2-7	-	-	13	TRBV4-1	TGCGCCAGCAGCCTGGGCGCCTCCTACGAGCAGTACTTC	CASSLGASYEQYF
TRBJ2-3	TRBD2	-	17	TRBV4-3	TGCGCCAGCAGCCAAGGGCTGGTGGAGCGGGGGGCAGATACGCAGTATTTT	CASSQGLVERGADTQYF